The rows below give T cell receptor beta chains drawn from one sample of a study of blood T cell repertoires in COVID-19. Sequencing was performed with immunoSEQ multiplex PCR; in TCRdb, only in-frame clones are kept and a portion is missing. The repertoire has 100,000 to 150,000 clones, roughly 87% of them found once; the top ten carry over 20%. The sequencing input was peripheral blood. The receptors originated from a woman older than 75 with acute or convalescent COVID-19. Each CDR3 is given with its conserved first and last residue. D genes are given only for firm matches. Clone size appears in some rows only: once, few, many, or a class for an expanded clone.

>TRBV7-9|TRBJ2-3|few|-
CASSSQQLFTDTQYF
TGTGCCAGCAGCTCCCAACAGCTTTTCACAGATACGCAGTATTTT
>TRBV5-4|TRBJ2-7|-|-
CASSQNSGLEQYF
TGTGCCAGCAGCCAAAACAGCGGTCTGGAGCAGTACTTC
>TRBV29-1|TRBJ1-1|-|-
CSVIWVTGRNTEAFF
TGCAGCGTGATTTGGGTTACAGGGAGGAACACTGAAGCTTTCTTT
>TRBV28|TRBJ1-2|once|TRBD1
CASSLDRLGGYTF
TGTGCCAGCAGCCTGGACAGGCTCGGTGGCTACACCTTC
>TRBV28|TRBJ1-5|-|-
CASVRDSNQPQHF
TGTGCCAGCGTCAGGGATAGCAATCAGCCCCAGCATTTT
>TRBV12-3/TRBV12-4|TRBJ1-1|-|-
CASTWRVGTEAFF
TGTGCCAGCACTTGGAGGGTTGGCACTGAAGCTTTCTTT
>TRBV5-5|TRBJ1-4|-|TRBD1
CASSPRQGAREKLFF
TGTGCCAGCAGCCCTAGACAGGGGGCGCGTGAAAAACTGTTTTTT
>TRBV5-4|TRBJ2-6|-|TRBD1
CASSRGQANSGANVLTF
TGTGCCAGCAGCCGCGGACAGGCTAACTCTGGGGCCAACGTCCTGACTTTC
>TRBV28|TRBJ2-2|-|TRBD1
CASRSGQGATDGELFF
TGTGCCAGCAGATCCGGACAGGGGGCGACGGACGGGGAGCTGTTTTTT
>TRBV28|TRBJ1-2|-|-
CASSFYSDTHYYGYTF
TGTGCCAGCAGTTTCTACTCAGACACCCACTACTATGGCTACACCTTC
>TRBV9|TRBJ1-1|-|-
CASSQGMNTEAFF
TGTGCCAGCAGCCAGGGCATGAACACTGAAGCTTTCTTT
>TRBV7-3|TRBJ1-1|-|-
CASSLRQRTEAFF
TGTGCCAGCAGCCTCCGACAGCGCACTGAAGCTTTCTTT
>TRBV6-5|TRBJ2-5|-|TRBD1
CAGTGGGQETQYF
TGTGCCGGAACAGGGGGCGGGCAAGAGACCCAGTACTTC
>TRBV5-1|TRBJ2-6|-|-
CASSAGSPGANVLTF
TGCGCCAGCAGCGCGGGTTCACCTGGGGCCAACGTCCTGACTTTC
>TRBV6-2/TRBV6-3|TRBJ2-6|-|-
CASSILSGANVLTF
TGTGCCAGCAGCATCCTTTCTGGGGCCAACGTCCTGACTTTC
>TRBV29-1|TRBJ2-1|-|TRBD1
CSVQDRGSYNEQFF
TGCAGCGTGCAGGACAGGGGATCCTACAATGAGCAGTTCTTC
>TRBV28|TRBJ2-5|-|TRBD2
CASSKRGVRQETQYF
TGTGCCAGCAGCAAGCGGGGGGTCCGTCAAGAGACCCAGTACTTC
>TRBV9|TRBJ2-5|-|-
CASSVAGGPETQYF
TGTGCCAGCAGCGTAGCGGGGGGCCCAGAGACCCAGTACTTC
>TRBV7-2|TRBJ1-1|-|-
CASSLRSGGNTEAFF
TGTGCCAGCAGCTTGAGGTCTGGGGGCAACACTGAAGCTTTCTTT
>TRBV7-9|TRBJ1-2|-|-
CASSLDSSYGYTF
TGTGCCAGCAGCTTAGACAGTTCCTATGGCTACACCTTC
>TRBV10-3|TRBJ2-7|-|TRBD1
CAISSKGQAVTHEQYF
TGTGCCATCAGTTCTAAGGGACAGGCTGTCACCCACGAGCAGTACTTC
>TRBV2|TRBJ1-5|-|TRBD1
CASRGQGLDQPQHF
TGTGCCAGCCGGGGACAGGGGCTAGATCAGCCCCAGCATTTT
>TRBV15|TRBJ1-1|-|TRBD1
CATSRVPGQANTEAFF
TGTGCCACCAGCAGAGTTCCGGGACAGGCTAACACTGAAGCTTTCTTT
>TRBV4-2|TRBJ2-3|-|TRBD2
CASSQGLAGASTDTQYF
TGTGCCAGCAGCCAAGGACTAGCGGGGGCAAGCACAGATACGCAGTATTTT
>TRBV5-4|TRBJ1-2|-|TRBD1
CASSLKAQGALGYTF
TGTGCCAGCAGCTTGAAGGCCCAGGGGGCACTCGGCTACACCTTC
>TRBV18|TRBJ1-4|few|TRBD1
CASSPSRDRVEKLFF
TGTGCCAGCTCACCGAGCCGGGACAGGGTGGAAAAACTGTTTTTT
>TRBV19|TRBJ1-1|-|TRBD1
CASRPGQQNTEAFF
TGTGCCAGTAGACCGGGACAGCAGAACACTGAAGCTTTCTTT
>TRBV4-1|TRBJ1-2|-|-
CASSQDEWDTNGYTF
TGCGCCAGCAGCCAAGACGAGTGGGACACCAACGGCTACACCTTC
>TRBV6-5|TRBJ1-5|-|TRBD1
CASRVSTGSQPQHF
TGTGCCAGCAGGGTTTCGACAGGGAGTCAGCCCCAGCATTTT
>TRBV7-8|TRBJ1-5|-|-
CASSPGRLSNQPQHF
TGTGCCAGCAGCCCCGGGAGATTAAGCAATCAGCCCCAGCATTTT
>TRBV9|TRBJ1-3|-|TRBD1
CANDPGQGERAGNTIYF
TGTGCCAACGACCCGGGACAGGGTGAGAGGGCTGGAAACACCATATATTTT
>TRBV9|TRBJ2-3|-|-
CASSVEDFSAEADTQYF
TGTGCCAGCAGCGTAGAAGATTTTTCGGCGGAGGCAGATACGCAGTATTTT
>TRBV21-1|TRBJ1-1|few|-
CASRWDSPHTEAFF
TGTGCCAGCAGGTGGGACAGCCCACATACTGAAGCTTTCTTT
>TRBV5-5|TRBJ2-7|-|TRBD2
CASSLHPGGEQYF
TGTGCCAGCAGCTTACACCCGGGGGGCGAGCAGTACTTC
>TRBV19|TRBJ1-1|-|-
CASSSALMRRSTLNTEAFF
TGTGCCAGTAGTAGTGCCCTAATGCGCAGGTCCACTCTGAACACTGAAGCTTTCTTT
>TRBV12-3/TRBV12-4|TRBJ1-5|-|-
CASGQSSGPQHF
TGTGCCAGCGGACAGAGCTCCGGGCCCCAGCATTTT
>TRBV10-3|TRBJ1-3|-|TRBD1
CATGQTNSGNTIYF
TGTGCCACGGGACAGACTAACTCTGGAAACACCATATATTTT
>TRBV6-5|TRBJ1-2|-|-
CASSYSGAQVGGYTF
TGTGCCAGCAGTTACTCGGGGGCGCAGGTGGGGGGCTACACCTTC
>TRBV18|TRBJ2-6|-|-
CASSLQGKPSGANVLTF
TGTGCCAGCTCACTGCAGGGGAAGCCATCTGGGGCCAACGTCCTGACTTTC
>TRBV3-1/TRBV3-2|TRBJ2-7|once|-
CASSHKYEQYF
TGTGCCAGCAGCCACAAATACGAGCAGTACTTC
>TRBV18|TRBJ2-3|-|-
CASSPGQRDTQYF
TGTGCCAGCTCACCTGGACAACGGGATACGCAGTATTTT
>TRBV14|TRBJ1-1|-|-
CASSQGPGSNTEAFF
TGTGCCAGCAGCCAAGGTCCAGGGTCGAACACTGAAGCTTTCTTT
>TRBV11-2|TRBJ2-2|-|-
CASRLRSTPALSAGELFF
TGTGCCAGCAGATTACGGTCCACGCCCGCTTTGTCGGCCGGGGAGCTGTTTTTT
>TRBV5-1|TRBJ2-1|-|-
CASSPGAMSSYNEQFF
TGCGCCAGCAGCCCTGGAGCGATGAGCTCCTACAATGAGCAGTTCTTC
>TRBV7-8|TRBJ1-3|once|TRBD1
CASSKQGVGNTIYF
TGTGCCAGCAGCAAACAGGGGGTTGGAAACACCATATATTTT
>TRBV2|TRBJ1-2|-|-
CASSPTDYYGYTF
TGTGCCAGCAGTCCGACAGACTACTATGGCTACACCTTC
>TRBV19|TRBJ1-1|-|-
CASSSQWSENTEAFF
TGTGCCAGTAGTTCACAGTGGTCCGAAAACACTGAAGCTTTCTTT
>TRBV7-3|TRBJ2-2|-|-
CASSLKGPNTGELFF
TGTGCCAGCAGCTTGAAGGGGCCGAACACCGGGGAGCTGTTTTTT